The 7 T cell receptor beta chains below come from one sample, sequenced in a study of blood T cell repertoires in COVID-19. TCRdb keeps only in-frame clones here, not all; method: immunoSEQ multiplex PCR. This sample has 260,000 or so clones; 88% occur once, and the top ten carry around 0.7%. The sample consisted of peripheral blood. The receptors shown here come from a human donor in a cohort sampled during active COVID-19.

The chain combines TRBV6-5 with TRBJ2-6, with D unclear. This CDR3 has 12 amino acids. The V gene lost 10 bases and the J gene lost 0 bases, with 4 bases spanning the gap. Germline V gene sequence: CDR1 MNHEY, CDR2 SVGAGI. The CDR3 bases are TGTGCCACCAACTCTGGGGCCAACGTCCTGACTTTC. This sequence encodes CATNSGANVLTF.

The genes are TRBV5-4 and TRBJ2-7; maybe TRBD2 (6 bases). The ends were cut back, 4 bases at V and 6 bases at J, with 23 bases in the middle. In germline, CDR1 is SGHNT, CDR2 YYREEE (reference sequence). CDR3 length: 16 amino acids. The CDR3 sequence: CASSPYLAGMMGEQYF. CDR3 coding DNA: TGTGCCAGCAGCCCGTACCTGGCGGGAATGATGGGCGAGCAGTACTTC.

The rearrangement joins TRBV7-8 to TRBJ1-2; D gene ambiguous. V was clipped by 1 base and J by 6 bases, with 9 bases between them. From germline, CDR1 is SGHVS and CDR2 FQNEAQ. CDR3 length equals 13 residues. The CDR3 protein is CASSLDRRDGYTF. DNA of the CDR3: TGTGCCAGCAGCTTAGACAGACGAGATGGCTACACCTTC.

The J gene is TRBJ2-5, the V gene TRBV6-2 or TRBV6-3, with D perhaps matching TRBD2 (6 bases). The CDR3 contains 15 residues. Germline CDR1 MNHEY, CDR2 SVGEGT. V lost 2 bases and J 5 bases, leaving 15 bases between the germline ends. In DNA, the CDR3 is TGTGCCAGCAGTTACGCTCGGGGGAGTAGTGAGACCCAGTACTTC. It specifies CASSYARGSSETQYF.

This chain links TRBV7-2 with TRBJ2-7; TRBD2 matches at 7 bases. Trimming at V came to 5 bases and at J to 5 bases, leaving 3 bases not matched to a gene. Germline-derived CDR1 and CDR2 are SGHTA and FQGNSA. The length of the CDR3 is 12 residues. The CDR3 sequence: CASSPGGHEQYF. The CDR3, as DNA: TGTGCCAGCAGCCCGGGGGGACACGAGCAGTACTTC.

V and J are TRBV6-5 and TRBJ2-1, with 7 positions matching TRBD1. J lost 8 bases, V lost 5 bases, and 12 bases had no gene match. Germline CDR1 reads MNHEY; CDR2 reads SVGAGI. CDR3 length: 15 amino acids. CDR3 nucleotides: TGTGCCAGCAGTACCCGGACAGGCTACCGGGATGAGCAGTTCTTC. As protein: CASSTRTGYRDEQFF.

This clone was detected only once. The chain has TRBV4-3 and TRBJ2-2, with a tentative D call TRBD2 (5 bases). CDR1 LGHNA and CDR2 YSLEER come from the germline V gene. The CDR3 has 16 residues. Trimming cost V 0 bases and J 6 bases, with 14 bases left between them. DNA for the CDR3: TGCGCCAGCAGCCAAGACCGGGGAGCGTTCGCCGGGGAGCTGTTTTTT. Its translation: CASSQDRGAFAGELFF.